This TCR beta chain was recovered during a study of shared clonotypes between healthy human individuals. As regards this clone: Its matching antigen is unknown.

Using immunoSEQ multiplex PCR, the repertoire was profiled, and TCRdb retains in-frame clones only, with some absent. The sample consists of more than 2 million clones, approximately 95% of them appearing once. The CDR3 consists of 14 residues. Trimming shortened V by 4 bases and J by 1 base, and 12 bases separated the two germline ends. CDR1 SGHDT and CDR2 YYEEEE come from the germline V gene. Naive CD4+ cells were CD45RA-selected; the remaining cells were memory. Study results and caveats: The sharing of 4.5% to 5.5% of naive CD4 clonotypes was seen across several donors. Donors were few, which limited the genetic and exposure-history diversity represented. Clonotypes which were not shared had lower generation probabilities than clonotypes that all four donors shared.

The sequence derives from a man aged 18 to 29 in good health. Sequences were obtained from naive CD4+ T cells sorted from blood. The subset denotes: CD45RA+ positively selected. The gene calls are TRBV5-6 and TRBJ2-7; D unclear. DNA of the CDR3: TGTGCCAGCAGCCCTTACTCACTGTCCTACGAGCAGTACTTC. It yields the protein CASSPYSLSYEQYF.